One and the same sample provided the 16 T cell receptor beta chains below, sequenced in a study of OX40 agonist ivuxolimab in advanced cancers. TCRdb's table, derived via immunoSEQ multiplex PCR, lists solely in-frame clones and lacks some. The data hold about 69,000 clones, with roughly nine tenths observed a single time. Sequenced material: CD4+ or CD8+ T cells sorted from blood, taken in a trial of the OX40 agonist ivuxolimab. The receptors come from an adult with an advanced solid tumor such as melanoma, head and neck, liver or kidney cancer.

This chain uses TRBV10-3 with TRBJ1-2; TRBD1 agrees at 8 bases. Germline loops: CDR1 ENHRY, CDR2 SYGVKD. This CDR3 contains 14 residues. V lost 5 bases, J lost 5 bases, and 7 bases stayed unmatched. CDR3 nucleotide sequence: TGTGCCATCAGTACCACGGACAGGGTTTATGGCTACACCTTC. Protein product: CAISTTDRVYGYTF.

The V gene is TRBV7-8, the J gene TRBJ2-1; 8 bases line up with TRBD1. This CDR3 has 18 amino acids. Trimming cost V 2 bases and J 1 base; bases outside gene matches: 10. The germline gives CDR1 SGHVS, CDR2 FQNEAQ. The CDR3 reads CASSLFSAGTGSYNEQFF. CDR3 DNA: TGTGCCAGCAGCTTATTTTCCGCCGGGACAGGTTCCTACAATGAGCAGTTCTTC.

V and J are TRBV5-6 and TRBJ2-7, with 7 bases that match TRBD1. The germline V gene has CDR1 SGHDT and CDR2 YYEEEE. This CDR3 is 13 amino acids long. J gave up 6 bases and V 1 base, and 4 bases lay outside the gene matches. The CDR3 nucleotides read TGTGCCAGCAGCTTGACAGGGGCGTCCGAGCAGTACTTC. Its translation: CASSLTGASEQYF.

This sequence joins TRBV28 and TRBJ2-7, with 8 bases identical to TRBD1. V lost 5 bases, J lost 6 bases, and 9 bases stayed unmatched. Looked up from germline, CDR1 is MDHEN and CDR2 is SYDVKM. The CDR3 has 14 residues. The CDR3 DNA reads as TGTGCCAGCAGTCACCGGACAGGGTGGTTCGAGCAGTACTTC. Translated: CASSHRTGWFEQYF.

V usage is TRBV5-6 and J usage is TRBJ2-7; no reliable D call. CDR3 size: 11 residues. V gave up 4 bases and J gave up 3 bases, with 5 bases separating them. Germline CDR1 is SGHDT and CDR2 is YYEEEE. The CDR3 here is CASSGNYEQYF. In DNA form, the CDR3 reads TGTGCCAGCAGCGGTAACTACGAGCAGTACTTC.

This clone ranks as large (0.1 to 1%). J is TRBJ1-2 and V is TRBV7-8; maybe TRBD1 (6 bases). The CDR3 has 13 amino acids. V gave up 6 bases and J gave up 3 bases, with 11 bases separating them. CDR1 is SGHVS, CDR2 FQNEAQ, per germline. This CDR3 is CASRQGSHYGYTF. For the CDR3, the DNA is TGTGCCAGCAGACAGGGATCCCACTATGGCTACACCTTC.

The table lists this clone with a few counts. The rearrangement uses TRBV5-1 and TRBJ2-1; TRBD2 agrees at 10 bases. The germline CDR1 and CDR2 sequences are SGHRS and YFSETQ. This CDR3 spans 15 amino acids. After removal of 3 bases from V and 12 bases from J, the junction contained 12 bases not matched to a gene. In DNA form, the CDR3 reads TGCGCCAGCAGCTCACTAGCGGGGAGTGGTGTGGGGCAGTTCTTC. As protein: CASSSLAGSGVGQFF. Together with reference TRBV5-1 and TRBJ2-1, the CDR3 gives the full variable domain: KAGVTQTPRYLIKTRGQQVTLSCSPISGHRSVSWYQQTPGQGLQFLFEYFSETQRNKGNFPGRFSGRQFSNSRSEMNVSTLELGDSALYLCASSSLAGSGVGQFFGPGTRLTVL.

The chain recombines TRBV28 with TRBJ2-7; unclear D gene. Germline V gene lookup returns CDR1 MDHEN and CDR2 SYDVKM. CDR3 length equals 13 residues. The germline V and J ends were trimmed by 5 bases and 2 bases, with 10 bases remaining between them. The DNA of the CDR3 is TGTGCCAGCAGTCTCACGGGCGCCTACGAGCAGTACTTC. Translation: CASSLTGAYEQYF.

The rearrangement links TRBV19 to TRBJ2-1; 7 bases line up with TRBD1. This CDR3 has 14 amino acids. Germline V gives CDR1 LNHDA, CDR2 SQIVND (reference sequence). J lost 5 bases, V lost 4 bases, and 5 bases had no gene match. CDR3 DNA: TGTGCCAGTAGTACAGACCAGGGGGACAATGAGCAGTTCTTC. It translates to CASSTDQGDNEQFF.

This chain connects TRBV28 to TRBJ2-7; TRBD1 aligns across 9 bases. J lost 3 bases, V lost 4 bases, and 7 bases had no gene match. Germline V gene lookup returns CDR1 MDHEN and CDR2 SYDVKM. This CDR3 comprises 15 residues. The CDR3 bases are TGTGCCAGCAGTTCTCGACAGGGGGGACTCTACGAGCAGTACTTC. Its translation is CASSSRQGGLYEQYF.

The rearrangement links TRBV4-3 to TRBJ2-1; D gene unclear. Trimming took off 5 bases at V and 4 bases at J, with 12 bases between the two ends. Germline V gene data show CDR1 as LGHNA and CDR2 as YSLEER. This CDR3 contains 14 residues. The DNA for the CDR3 is TGCGCCAGCAGCGCAGCAGTTGCGTACAATGAGCAGTTCTTC. The encoded protein is CASSAAVAYNEQFF.

V gene TRBV4-3 combines with J gene TRBJ2-1; possible D gene TRBD2, 6 bases. Per germline, CDR1 LGHNA and CDR2 YSLEER. The CDR3 contains 16 residues. The V gene lost 0 bases and the J gene lost 4 bases, with 13 bases spanning the gap. CDR3 DNA: TGCGCCAGCAGCCAAGAAAGGGCTAGCGCGTACAATGAGCAGTTCTTC. It codes for CASSQERASAYNEQFF.

The genes are TRBV7-9 and TRBJ2-6; D uncertain. There are 16 residues in the CDR3. Germline CDR1 is SEHNR and CDR2 is FQNEAQ (reference sequence). The V and J ends lost 5 bases and 0 bases respectively, with 11 bases between them. This CDR3 is CASSLRIYSGANVLTF. The CDR3 DNA reads TGTGCCAGCAGCCTAAGGATTTACTCTGGGGCCAACGTCCTGACTTTC.

The rearrangement joins TRBV28 to TRBJ2-1; tentative D call: TRBD2 (5 bases). The length of the CDR3 is 14 residues. V lost 3 bases, J lost 5 bases, and 11 bases lay in between. CDR1 is MDHEN, CDR2 SYDVKM, per germline. CDR3 amino acids: CASSLEESHNEQFF. In nucleotides, the CDR3 is TGTGCCAGCAGTTTGGAGGAGAGCCACAATGAGCAGTTCTTC.

The gene calls are TRBV7-9 and TRBJ2-7; 12 bases fit TRBD2. Unmatched junction bases numbered 2, after V lost 4 bases and J lost 4 bases. The CDR3 covers 14 residues. The germline V gene has CDR1 SEHNR and CDR2 FQNEAQ (reference sequence). The DNA of the CDR3 is TGTGCCAGCAGCTCGACTAGCGGGAGTTACGAGCAGTACTTC. Residues: CASSSTSGSYEQYF.

This clone has just a few counts. This sequence joins TRBV19 and TRBJ1-1; unclear D gene. The CDR3 covers 13 residues. V shed 1 base and J shed 2 bases, with 5 bases lying between them. Germline CDR1 LNHDA, CDR2 SQIVND (reference sequence). The CDR3 nucleotides read TGTGCCAGTAGTATAGGGTCCAACACTGAAGCTTTCTTT. Translation: CASSIGSNTEAFF. The entire variable domain, with the rest obtained from reference TRBV19 and TRBJ1-1, is as follows: DGGITQSPKYLFRKEGQNVTLSCEQNLNHDAMYWYRQDPGQGLRLIYYSQIVNDFQKGDIAEGYSVSREKKESFPLTVTSAQKNPTAFYLCASSIGSNTEAFFGQGTRLTVV.